What follows are 16 T cell receptor beta chains derived from one specimen sequenced in a study of OX40 agonist ivuxolimab in advanced cancers. The repertoire was sequenced with immunoSEQ multiplex PCR; TCRdb's copy has only in-frame clones and lacks some. In the table there are some 64,000 clones, roughly nine tenths of which are singletons. Here the sequenced sample was CD4+ or CD8+ T cells sorted from blood, taken in a trial of the OX40 agonist ivuxolimab. The receptors come from an adult with an advanced solid tumor such as melanoma, head and neck, liver or kidney cancer.

This chain connects TRBV11-2 to TRBJ2-2, with 7 bases matching TRBD1. The CDR3 is 18 residues long. V shed 6 bases, J shed 1 base, and the junction held 14 bases outside the gene matches. The V gene's germline CDR1 is SGHAT and CDR2 FQNNGV. The CDR3 loop reads CASRPWAARTGNTGELFF. Here the CDR3 DNA reads TGTGCCAGCAGACCATGGGCCGCGCGGACAGGGAACACCGGGGAGCTGTTTTTT.

V and J are TRBV19 and TRBJ1-2; maybe TRBD1 (6 bases). Deletions cut 7 bases from V and 2 bases from J, with 14 bases between. CDR1 and CDR2 from the germline V gene are LNHDA and SQIVND (reference sequence). This CDR3 has 14 residues. The CDR3 DNA is TGTGCCAGTAAATTCTCAGGGGTAAACTATGGCTACACCTTC. Translating it yields CASKFSGVNYGYTF.

The chain combines TRBV25-1 with TRBJ1-3, with TRBD1 as a possible D gene (5 bases). CDR1 and CDR2 (germline): MGHDK, SYGVNS. The CDR3 covers 14 residues. The ends were cut back, 8 bases at V and 2 bases at J, with 13 bases in the middle. CDR3 amino acids: CASDSGGAGNTIYF. CDR3 DNA sequence: TGTGCCAGCGATAGTGGGGGGGCTGGAAACACCATATATTTT.

This rearrangement joins TRBV13 to TRBJ1-2; D unclear. Germline V gene lookup returns CDR1 PRHDT and CDR2 FYEKMQ (reference sequence). V lost 0 bases and J lost 4, with 9 bases in between. This CDR3 is 14 amino acids long. The CDR3 DNA reads as TGTGCCAGCAGCTTAGGACAGAATTCCTATGGCTACACCTTC. This sequence encodes CASSLGQNSYGYTF.

The CDR3, as DNA: TGTGCCAGCAGTGAAGGGGCAGGGAAGAGGGAGCAGTACTTC. This sequence encodes CASSEGAGKREQYF. This chain uses TRBV6-1 with TRBJ2-7; D might be TRBD1 (5 bases). CDR1 and CDR2 (germline): MNHNS, SASEGT. CDR3 length: 14 amino acids. Between the trimmed V and J ends, which lost 1 base and 7 bases, there was a span of 14 bases.

This chain links TRBV6-5 with TRBJ2-7, with 7 positions matching TRBD2. Looked up from germline, CDR1 is MNHEY and CDR2 is SVGAGI. The CDR3 totals 12 residues. V lost 5 bases, J lost 7 bases, and 5 bases stayed unmatched. This CDR3 is CASSENGGEQYF. CDR3 sequence (DNA): TGTGCCAGCAGTGAGAACGGGGGGGAGCAGTACTTC.

The V and J genes are TRBV7-8 and TRBJ1-1, with a possible D match to TRBD1 (6 bases). Germline V lookup: CDR1 SGHVS, CDR2 FQNEAQ. V lost 1 base to trimming and J lost 5 bases, with 11 bases between them. There are 14 residues in the CDR3. The DNA of the CDR3 is TGTGCCAGCAGCTTAGAGGGGGGGAGGACTGAAGCTTTCTTT. Translating gives CASSLEGGRTEAFF.

The V gene is TRBV10-3, the J gene TRBJ2-1; D is uncertain. The V gene's germline CDR1 is ENHRY and CDR2 SYGVKD. The V end was cut by 5 bases, the J end by 5 bases, with 16 bases between. The CDR3 loop spans 15 amino acids. The CDR3 spells CAISLELTLNNEQFF. CDR3 in DNA: TGTGCCATCAGTCTCGAACTGACCTTGAACAATGAGCAGTTCTTC.

The V and J genes are TRBV6-5 and TRBJ2-7, with a possible D match to TRBD1 (6 bases). Trimming pared 5 bases from V and 6 bases from J, leaving 11 bases between. CDR3 length: 12 residues. Germline lookup yields CDR1 MNHEY and CDR2 SVGAGI. The DNA for the CDR3 is TGTGCCAGCAGTACAGGGCCCACCGAGCAGTACTTC. Translated: CASSTGPTEQYF.

The V call is TRBV4-1, the J call TRBJ1-1; 8 positions match TRBD1. Trimming took 4 bases from V and 6 from J; bases not matched to a gene: 7. Germline V gene sequence: CDR1 MGHRA, CDR2 YSYEKL. The CDR3 is made up of 14 amino acids. The CDR3 nucleotides are TGCGCCAGCAGCCCCCTCCAGACAGGGGCTGAAGCTTTCTTT. Translating gives CASSPLQTGAEAFF.

This clone was detected once. The CDR3 region is CSVDQNEQFF. The DNA for the CDR3 is TGCAGCGTTGACCAGAATGAGCAGTTCTTC. The rearrangement links TRBV29-1 to TRBJ2-1; D is unclear. With 3 bases removed from V and 7 bases from J, the gap between germline ends came to 4 bases. There are 10 residues in the CDR3. Germline V lookup: CDR1 SQVTM, CDR2 ANQGSEA.

The chain uses TRBV6-5 and TRBJ2-7, with TRBD1 identical over 7 bases. This CDR3 region has 15 residues. Germline V gene sequence: CDR1 MNHEY, CDR2 SVGAGI. J was trimmed by 2 bases and V by 0 bases; bases with no gene match: 4. This CDR3 reads CASSYSGQKTYEQYF. CDR3 coding DNA: TGTGCCAGCAGTTACTCGGGACAGAAAACCTACGAGCAGTACTTC.

V is TRBV18 and J is TRBJ2-3; D is undetermined. Trimming pared 3 bases from V and 0 bases from J, leaving 13 bases between. CDR1 is KGHSH, CDR2 LQKENI, per germline. The CDR3 loop spans 16 amino acids. Here the CDR3 reads CASSPSTSFSTDTQYF. CDR3 bases: TGTGCCAGCTCACCGAGCACAAGTTTTAGCACAGATACGCAGTATTTT.

CDR3 region: CASSDPVGETQYF. The DNA for the CDR3 is TGTGCCAGCAGCGACCCGGTAGGAGAGACCCAGTACTTC. The chain recombines TRBV28 with TRBJ2-5; D not certain. CDR1 is MDHEN and CDR2 is SYDVKM in the germline V gene. The V gene lost 6 bases and the J gene lost 4 bases, with 12 bases spanning the gap. The CDR3 extends over 13 amino acids.

The chain recombines TRBV10-1 with TRBJ2-7; D unresolved. The CDR3 has 13 residues. Germline V gene sequence: CDR1 WNHNN, CDR2 SYGVQD (reference sequence). Deletions cut 2 bases from V and 3 bases from J, with 8 bases between. The chain's CDR3 is CASSEGAHYEQYF. The CDR3 DNA follows: TGCGCCAGCAGTGAGGGAGCACACTACGAGCAGTACTTC.

This clone occurred a few times. The chain is built from TRBV5-1 and TRBJ1-1; D is perhaps TRBD1 (5 bases). Per germline, CDR1 SGHRS and CDR2 YFSETQ. Trimming cost V 1 base and J 1 base, with 8 bases left between them. The length of the CDR3 is 14 residues. CDR3 DNA: TGCGCCAGCAGCTTGTCGGGGGGGAACACTGAAGCTTTCTTT. It encodes CASSLSGGNTEAFF.